The source of this TCR beta chain is a study of T cell responses to AZD1222 COVID-19 vaccine (dated by TCRdb to 2020 to 2022). For the wider study: AZD1222 recipients with second doses at about 4 weeks or about 12 weeks were pooled, because spike-specific TCR depth and breadth did not differ between schedules. Trial participants were enrolled by age into subgroups of 18-55, 56-69 and 70-plus years, and around 150, 28 and 57 TCR-sequenced participants, respectively, were included in these subgroups. A total of about 250 trial participants underwent TCR sequencing, of whom roughly 210 had received two doses of AZD1222 and about 25 had received two doses of the MenACWY control vaccine.

With regard to this clone: Its antigen target is currently unknown. Compared with germline, one end of the junction differs, possibly owing to a read error.

The sample's time point label is to be understood as: baseline before first vaccination. Samples from vaccinated people were obtained from the UK trials COV001 and COV002, which included a single-blind randomized controlled phase 2/3 trial of AZD1222 (ChAdOx1 nCoV-19) in healthy adults. For TCRbeta chain sequencing, PBMC samples from trial participants were taken at day 0 and at day 28 after the second dose. Reading from cysteine to phenylalanine, the CDR3 counts 13 amino acids. Of the read, only the CDR3 DNA is kept; its 39 bases are in frame from base 1. From a lookup of the germline V gene (reference sequence), CDR1 and CDR2 are MNHEY and SMNVEV. Results the study describes overall, beyond this receptor: A significant rise in spike-specific TCR breadth and depth was observed after two AZD1222 doses relative to day 0 and relative to MenACWY recipients. Most participants were white British and females outnumbered males, and the authors suggested that clonal diversity may have been underestimated. The 56-69-year group was small, and its depth increase did not reach significance, likely because of low power. Only five to seven AZD1222 recipients were SARS-CoV-2 seropositive at baseline, limiting conclusions about previously exposed vaccinees. Reportedly, almost half of the unique spike-specific TCRs recognized epitopes lying outside the regions that are mutated in the B.1.351 and B.1.1.7 variants. Because no day 14 peak-response samples were available, repertoires were characterized only after the peak T cell response. Vaccine-associated CD4 TCRs spanned the whole spike protein, with dominant responses in regions 160-218 and 743-854.

The CDR3 regions of human TCRbeta chains were subjected to immunosequencing. The original pipeline was this. Repertoire TCRs were matched against a reference library of SARS-CoV-2-specific TCRs generated with the MIRA antigen-specificity platform. Breadth meant the fraction of unique TCRs that were SARS-CoV-2-associated, whereas depth meant the fraction of total T cells that were SARS-CoV-2-associated. Each spike-specific TCR was assigned to its reactive spike region and to a CD4 or CD8 class using the MIRA data. Log10-transformed breadth and depth values were compared by one-way ANOVA with Sidak's multiple comparisons tests. TCRdb provides this immuneACCESS table in a form limited to in-frame rearrangements. Some clones are lacking; in checked studies, under half of them reflect an unresolved V gene, and why the rest are absent is not known. V and J calls and clone size come straight from that table; D and trimming were deduced from the DNA. The sample table lists approximately 100,000 clones, around nine tenths of them with a count of one. The ten largest clones represent about 3% of the sample.

The rearrangement joined TRBV27 to TRBJ2-7; the central 8 bases match TRBD1. The input for sequencing was peripheral blood, taken on day 0 of AZD1222 vaccination. This TCR derives from an adult in good health. The nucleotide sequence is TGTGCCAGCAATTTAACAGGGGGCTACGAGCAGTACTTC. Its protein reads: CASNLTGGYEQYF.